Below, 4 T cell receptor beta chains from the same sample are listed, as sequenced in a study of CD8+CD57+ T cells in acquired aplastic anemia (dated by TCRdb to about 2018). The patients picked for sequencing were ones in whom flow cytometry had shown an expansion of CD8+CD57+ cells. The instrument given in TCRdb is Illumina HiSeq 2000. TCR beta VDJ combination and CDR3 sequence profiling used genomic DNA as the template. TCRdb trimmed public reads at Q25 via fastp, called clones via MiXCR and kept in-frame beta chains. When rows share a CDR3 protein, they turn into one entry using the most common DNA and genes. The sample table contains some 170,000 distinct CDR3 sequences; only one count was recorded for over 70% of them. Roughly half of the sample belongs to the ten largest clones. The specimen was sorted CD4+, CD8+, or CD8+CD57+ T cells (not recorded which) from PBMCs. These receptors all stem from a human donor with aplastic anemia.

The chain recombines TRBV2 with TRBJ2-2; D call uncertain. The CDR3 covers 13 residues. The germline V gene has CDR1 SNHLY and CDR2 FYNNEI. Trimming took off 7 bases at V and 5 bases at J, with 11 bases between the two ends. CDR3 nucleotides: TGTGCCAGCAAGTACTCTACTACCGGGGAGCTGTTTTTT. Residues: CASKYSTTGELFF.

V gene TRBV19 combines with J gene TRBJ1-1; no definite D call. Germline V gene data show CDR1 as LNHDA and CDR2 as SQIVND (reference sequence). V was trimmed by 5 bases and J by 4 bases, leaving 14 bases between them. The CDR3 is 14 amino acids. The CDR3 bases are TGTGCCAGTAGTTCCCCTAGCCGGGGCACTGAAGCTTTCTTT. Its translation is CASSSPSRGTEAFF.

This chain joins TRBV25-1 and TRBJ2-6; 11 nucleotides agree with TRBD2. Germline assignment: CDR1 MGHDK and CDR2 SYGVNS. The J segment lost 0 bases and the V segment lost 5 bases, leaving 9 bases of the junction unmatched. This CDR3 spans 19 amino acids. CDR3 protein: CASSRTLAGVSSGANVLTF. CDR3 nucleotide sequence: TGTGCCAGCAGTAGAACACTAGCGGGAGTTAGCTCTGGGGCCAACGTCCTGACTTTC.

The chain couples TRBV7-9 to TRBJ1-2; no clear D. The germline gives CDR1 SEHNR, CDR2 FQNEAQ (reference sequence). This CDR3 is built from 13 residues. Trimming took off 1 base at V and 4 bases at J, with 7 bases between the two ends. Here the CDR3 DNA reads TGTGCCAGCAGCTTAGGCCAGACCTATGGCTACACCTTC. Translating gives CASSLGQTYGYTF. The full variable domain, with the rest looked up from reference TRBV7-9 and TRBJ1-2, is DTGVSQNPRHKITKRGQNVTFRCDPISEHNRLYWYRQTLGQGPEFLTYFQNEAQLEKSRLLSDRFSAERPKGSFSTLEIQRTEQGDSAMYLCASSLGQTYGYTFGSGTRLTVV.